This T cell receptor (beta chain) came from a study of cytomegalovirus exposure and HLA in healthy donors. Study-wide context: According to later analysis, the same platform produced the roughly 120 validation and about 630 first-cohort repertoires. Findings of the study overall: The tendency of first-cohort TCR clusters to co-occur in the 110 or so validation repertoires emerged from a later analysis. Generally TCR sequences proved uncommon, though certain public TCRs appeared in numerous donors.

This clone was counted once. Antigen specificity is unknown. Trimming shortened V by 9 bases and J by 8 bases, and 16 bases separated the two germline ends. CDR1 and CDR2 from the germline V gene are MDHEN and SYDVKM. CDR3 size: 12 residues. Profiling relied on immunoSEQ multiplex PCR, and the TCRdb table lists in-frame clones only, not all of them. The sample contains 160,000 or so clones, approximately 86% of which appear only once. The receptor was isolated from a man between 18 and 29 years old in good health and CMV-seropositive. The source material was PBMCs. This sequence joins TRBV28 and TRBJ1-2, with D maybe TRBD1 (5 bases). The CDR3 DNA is TGTGCCAGTTCTAGTGGGGGGGAAGGCTACACCTTC. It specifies CASSSGGEGYTF.